One and the same sample provided the 27 T cell receptor beta chains below, sequenced in a study of T cell responses to AZD1222 COVID-19 vaccine. The table came from immunoSEQ multiplex PCR; TCRdb's copy has only in-frame clones and leaves some out. The table includes about 120,000 clones, 90% detected once. Sequencing used peripheral blood, obtained on day 0 of MenACWY control vaccination. Receptors were obtained from an adult in good health.

The chain uses TRBV5-4 and TRBJ1-1, with a weak D call TRBD1 (5 bases). Per germline, CDR1 SGHNT and CDR2 YYREEE (reference sequence). V was clipped by 3 bases and J by 11 bases, with 17 bases between them. This CDR3 has 13 residues. The CDR3 DNA sequence: TGTGCCAGCAGCTACCCAACAGGACCCGAGGCTTTCTTT. As protein: CASSYPTGPEAFF. Drawing the rest from reference TRBV5-4 and TRBJ1-1, the complete variable domain is ETGVTQSPTHLIKTRGQQVTLRCSSQSGHNTVSWYQQALGQGPQFIFQYYREEENGRGNFPPRFSGLQFPNYSSELNVNALELDDSALYLCASSYPTGPEAFFGQGTRLTVV.

The V call is TRBV24-1, the J call TRBJ1-5, with 9 bases lining up with TRBD1. The ends lost 3 bases at V and 10 bases at J; junction bases unmatched: 6. From germline, CDR1 is KGHDR and CDR2 SFDVKD. The CDR3 length is 14 residues. The CDR3 DNA is TGTGCCACCAGTGATGGACAGGGGATCGGCCCCCAGCATTTT. This gives the protein CATSDGQGIGPQHF.

V usage is TRBV27 and J usage is TRBJ1-2; perhaps TRBD1 as D (5 bases). Germline V CDR1 and CDR2: MNHEY, SMNVEV (reference sequence). CDR3 length equals 14 residues. V dropped 0 bases and J dropped 4 bases, with 9 bases sitting between them. Here the CDR3 reads CASSLSLTAYGYTF. CDR3 coding DNA: TGTGCCAGCAGTTTATCGTTGACAGCCTATGGCTACACCTTC.

The J gene is TRBJ1-2, the V gene TRBV12-3 or TRBV12-4; no clear D gene. The length of the CDR3 is 13 residues. The V end was cut by 1 base, the J end by 4 bases, with 7 bases between. Written as DNA, the CDR3 is TGTGCCAGCAGTTTAGGCCAGCTCTATGGCTACACCTTC. Protein product: CASSLGQLYGYTF.

This chain links TRBV19 with TRBJ2-1; TRBD2 matches 13 bases. Germline loops: CDR1 LNHDA, CDR2 SQIVND (reference sequence). This CDR3 has 15 residues. The V gene end was trimmed by 5 bases and the J gene end by 6 bases; junction bases not matched to a gene: 4. The CDR3 protein is CASSLLAGGPNEQFF. Here the CDR3 DNA reads TGTGCCAGTAGTCTACTAGCGGGAGGGCCCAATGAGCAGTTCTTC.

This clone was seen just once. The V call is TRBV9, the J call TRBJ2-3; TRBD2 might be the D (7 bases). This CDR3 has 16 residues. CDR1 is SGDLS, CDR2 YYNGEE, per germline. V was trimmed by 0 bases and J by 5 bases, leaving 16 bases between them. CDR3: CASSVGGGRDGDTQYF. CDR3 sequence (DNA): TGTGCCAGCAGCGTAGGGGGGGGCCGAGATGGAGATACGCAGTATTTT.

The chain combines TRBV18 with TRBJ1-5, with D maybe TRBD1 (5 bases). The CDR3 length is 14 residues. Germline V lookup: CDR1 KGHSH, CDR2 LQKENI. Trimming pared 3 bases from V and 5 bases from J, leaving 11 bases between. In DNA, the CDR3 is TGTGCCAGCTCACCGTCCCCCAGGGATCAGCCCCAGCATTTT. Amino acid sequence: CASSPSPRDQPQHF.

The V and J genes are TRBV5-4 and TRBJ2-2, with TRBD2 identical over 8 bases. Germline trimming cut 1 base from V and 4 bases from J; bases unmatched to any gene: 6. The CDR3 length is 16 residues. Germline lookup yields CDR1 SGHNT and CDR2 YYREEE (reference sequence). The CDR3 sequence: CASSLFLAGSTGELFF. The DNA for the CDR3 is TGTGCCAGCAGCTTGTTCTTAGCGGGATCCACCGGGGAGCTGTTTTTT.

The gene calls are TRBV11-2 and TRBJ2-1; 12 bases line up with TRBD2. This CDR3 region has 15 residues. From germline, CDR1 is SGHAT and CDR2 FQNNGV. V gave up 4 bases and J gave up 8 bases; unmatched junction bases: 6. This chain's CDR3 is CASSYRLAGVYEQFF. The CDR3 nucleotides read TGTGCCAGCAGCTACAGACTAGCGGGAGTCTATGAGCAGTTCTTC.

V usage is TRBV4-1 and J usage is TRBJ1-2; TRBD1 might be the D (5 bases). The germline V gene has CDR1 MGHRA and CDR2 YSYEKL. V was pared by 2 bases and J by 1 base, with 14 bases between. The CDR3 consists of 16 residues. The chain's CDR3 is CASSQPGQAINYGYTF. CDR3 in DNA: TGCGCCAGCAGCCAACCGGGGCAGGCGATTAACTATGGCTACACCTTC.

The chain links TRBV10-2 to TRBJ2-3; 9 bases are a match to TRBD1. Germline trimming cut 3 bases from V and 5 bases from J; bases unmatched to any gene: 12. The length of the CDR3 is 17 residues. CDR1 and CDR2 from the germline V gene are WSHSY and SAAADI. CDR3 loop: CASSDPRGQGPGDTQYF. The CDR3 DNA is TGCGCCAGCAGTGATCCCCGGGGACAGGGTCCGGGAGATACGCAGTATTTT.

This chain joins TRBV5-1 and TRBJ1-6, with TRBD1 as a possible D gene (6 bases). This CDR3 contains 15 residues. The V end was cut by 4 bases, the J end by 4 bases, with 12 bases between. CDR1 is SGHRS, CDR2 YFSETQ, per germline. CDR3 sequence (DNA): TGCGCCAGCAGCCGGGACACCACATATAATTCACCCCTCCACTTT. Amino acids: CASSRDTTYNSPLHF.

The chain couples TRBV15 to TRBJ2-2, with D uncertain. The V end lost 2 bases, the J end lost 3 bases, and 1 base lay between the germline ends. Per the germline V gene, CDR1 is LNHNV and CDR2 is YYDKDF (reference sequence). The CDR3 has 12 amino acids. The CDR3: CATSRYTGELFF. The DNA for the CDR3 is TGTGCCACCAGCAGATACACCGGGGAGCTGTTTTTT.

J is TRBJ2-3 and V is TRBV19, with D unclear. Germline lookup yields CDR1 LNHDA and CDR2 SQIVND (reference sequence). The CDR3 covers 13 residues. Trimming cost V 6 bases and J 4 bases, with 11 bases left between them. Written as DNA, the CDR3 is TGTGCCAGTAGCCCTTCTAGGCCAGATACGCAGTATTTT. This translates into CASSPSRPDTQYF. Complete variable domain (other parts from reference TRBV19 and TRBJ2-3): DGGITQSPKYLFRKEGQNVTLSCEQNLNHDAMYWYRQDPGQGLRLIYYSQIVNDFQKGDIAEGYSVSREKKESFPLTVTSAQKNPTAFYLCASSPSRPDTQYFGPGTRLTVL.

Written as DNA, the CDR3 is TGTGCCAGCAGCCACCTGTCCGAGACCCAGTACTTC. Its protein is CASSHLSETQYF. The chain couples TRBV7-6 to TRBJ2-5; D ambiguous. This CDR3 region has 12 residues. The germline V and J ends were trimmed by 5 bases and 5 bases, with 9 bases remaining between them. Germline V gene sequence: CDR1 SGHVS, CDR2 FNYEAQ.

The genes are TRBV2 and TRBJ1-6; 8 bases are shared with TRBD1. This CDR3 region has 16 residues. Per germline, CDR1 SNHLY and CDR2 FYNNEI. After removal of 1 base from V and 11 bases from J, the junction contained 10 bases not matched to a gene. The CDR3 loop is CASSEVSPGGRAPLHF. The CDR3 bases are TGTGCCAGCAGTGAAGTATCCCCAGGGGGCCGAGCACCCCTCCACTTT.

CDR3 region: CASSHSGTTPHEQYF. CDR3 DNA sequence: TGTGCCAGCAGCCATTCTGGGACTACACCACACGAGCAGTACTTC. V and J are TRBV14 and TRBJ2-7; 7 bases align to TRBD2. The CDR3 covers 15 residues. V gave up 3 bases and J gave up 5 bases; unmatched junction bases: 10. Germline CDR1 reads SGHDN; CDR2 reads FVKESK.

This chain connects TRBV12-3 or TRBV12-4 to TRBJ1-1; D unclear. This CDR3 spans 12 amino acids. V was shortened by 5 bases and J by 7 bases, with 11 bases between the two germline ends. The CDR3: CASSLRGSEAFF. CDR3 nucleotides: TGTGCCAGCAGTCTCCGCGGCAGTGAAGCTTTCTTT.

This rearrangement joins TRBV30 to TRBJ1-1; perhaps TRBD1 as D (6 bases). This CDR3 has 12 residues. The germline V gene encodes CDR1 GTSNPN and CDR2 SVGIG (reference sequence). With 5 bases removed from V and 5 bases from J, the gap between germline ends came to 12 bases. The CDR3 DNA follows: TGTGCCTGGGGGTGGAGGGGGACTGAAGCTTTCTTT. Protein sequence: CAWGWRGTEAFF. The whole variable domain, filled in from reference TRBV30 and TRBJ1-1, reads SQTIHQWPATLVQPVGSPLSLECTVEGTSNPNLYWYRQAAGRGLQLLFYSVGIGQISSEVPQNLSASRPQDRQFILSSKKLLLSDSGFYLCAWGWRGTEAFFGQGTRLTVV.

The chain couples TRBV28 to TRBJ1-6; D is possibly TRBD1 (6 bases). The V gene's germline CDR1 is MDHEN and CDR2 SYDVKM. The CDR3 spans 17 residues. Deletions cut 5 bases from V and 0 bases from J, with 14 bases between. CDR3: CASSTTRGDSYNSPLHF. The DNA of the CDR3 is TGTGCCAGCAGTACCACTAGGGGGGACTCCTATAATTCACCCCTCCACTTT. The full variable domain, its missing parts supplied by reference TRBV28 and TRBJ1-6, is DVKVTQSSRYLVKRTGEKVFLECVQDMDHENMFWYRQDPGLGLRLIYFSYDVKMKEKGDIPEGYSVSREKKERFSLILESASTNQTSMYLCASSTTRGDSYNSPLHFGNGTRLTVT.

This sequence joins TRBV6-7 and TRBJ2-3; D call uncertain. TRBV6-7 belongs to the ORF category, with a function that is uncertain. V was shortened by 6 bases and J by 5 bases, with 12 bases between the two germline ends. The CDR3 length is 13 residues. In DNA, the CDR3 is TGTGCCAGCAGCGGACGGCTTGGAGATACGCAGTATTTT. Residues: CASSGRLGDTQYF.

The V and J genes are TRBV5-1 and TRBJ2-7, with TRBD1 as a possible D gene (5 bases). Deletions cut 4 bases from V and 6 bases from J, with 20 bases between. The CDR3 totals 15 residues. The V gene's germline CDR1 is SGHRS and CDR2 YFSETQ. CDR3 nucleotides: TGCGCCAGCAGCATACAGGTTGGGGTTTGTTTCGAGCAGTACGTC. Protein sequence: CASSIQVGVCFEQYV.

The V and J genes are TRBV28 and TRBJ2-3; the match to TRBD1 covers 12 bases. Germline V gene sequence: CDR1 MDHEN, CDR2 SYDVKM. The CDR3 totals 14 residues. V gave up 8 bases and J gave up 4 bases; unmatched junction bases: 4. The DNA of the CDR3 is TGTGCCAGCCAGGGGACAGGGGGCGCAGATACGCAGTATTTT. This gives the protein CASQGTGGADTQYF.

V is TRBV29-1 and J is TRBJ2-1; weak D call: TRBD2 (6 bases). V lost 4 bases and J lost 13, with 20 bases in between. The germline CDR1 and CDR2 sequences are SQVTM and ANQGSEA. The CDR3 is 13 residues long. CDR3: CSVVSGLTKLQFF. CDR3 DNA sequence: TGCAGCGTTGTGTCGGGACTGACTAAACTACAGTTCTTC.

The J gene is TRBJ1-1, the V gene TRBV6-1; D unclear. CDR1 and CDR2 from the germline V gene are MNHNS and SASEGT. The CDR3 extends over 19 amino acids. With 2 bases removed from V and 0 bases from J, the gap between germline ends came to 22 bases. Here the CDR3 reads CASSEWLGGQSRMNTEAFF. CDR3 sequence (DNA): TGTGCCAGCAGTGAATGGTTGGGCGGGCAATCCAGAATGAACACTGAAGCTTTCTTT.

This chain uses TRBV5-1 with TRBJ2-5, with D unclear. This CDR3 has 15 amino acids. Trimming stripped 0 bases from V and 5 bases from J, with 14 bases between. CDR1 SGHRS and CDR2 YFSETQ come from the germline V gene. As DNA, the CDR3 is TGCGCCAGCAGCTTGGGGGTACAGAGCCCGGAGACCCAGTACTTC. Protein product: CASSLGVQSPETQYF.

The chain combines TRBV28 with TRBJ2-7, with D possibly TRBD1 on 5 matching bases. In germline, CDR1 is MDHEN, CDR2 SYDVKM. The V and J ends lost 7 bases and 2 bases respectively, with 12 bases between them. The CDR3 extends over 13 amino acids. The CDR3 nucleotides read TGTGCCAGCACATCCCAGGGCCCCTACGAGCAGTACTTC. Translation gives CASTSQGPYEQYF.